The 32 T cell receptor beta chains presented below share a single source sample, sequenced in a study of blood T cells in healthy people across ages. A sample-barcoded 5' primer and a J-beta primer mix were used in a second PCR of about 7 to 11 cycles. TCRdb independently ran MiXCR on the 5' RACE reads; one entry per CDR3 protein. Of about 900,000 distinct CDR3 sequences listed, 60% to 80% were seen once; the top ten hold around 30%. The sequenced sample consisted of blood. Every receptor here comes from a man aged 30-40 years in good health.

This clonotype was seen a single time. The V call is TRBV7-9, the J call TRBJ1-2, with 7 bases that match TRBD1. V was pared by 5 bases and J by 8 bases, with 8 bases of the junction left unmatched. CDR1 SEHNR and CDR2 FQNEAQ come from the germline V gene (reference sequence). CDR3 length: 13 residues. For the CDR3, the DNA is TGTGCCAGCAGCGCCAATGGACAGGAAGGCTACACCTTC. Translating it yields CASSANGQEGYTF.

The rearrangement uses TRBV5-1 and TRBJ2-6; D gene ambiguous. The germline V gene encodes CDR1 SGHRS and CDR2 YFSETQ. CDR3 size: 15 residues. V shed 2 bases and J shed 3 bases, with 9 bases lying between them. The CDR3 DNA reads TGCGCCAGCAGCTTTTCAGGATTTGGGGCCAACGTCCTGACTTTC. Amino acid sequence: CASSFSGFGANVLTF.

The DNA of the CDR3 is TGTGCCAGCAGCCAACAGCAGTTAATCACAGATACGCAGTATTTT. Its protein is CASSQQQLITDTQYF. The rearrangement joins TRBV4-2 to TRBJ2-3; D gene ambiguous. The V gene's germline CDR1 is LGHNA and CDR2 YNFKEQ. V lost 2 bases and J lost 2, with 11 bases in between. This CDR3 has 15 amino acids.

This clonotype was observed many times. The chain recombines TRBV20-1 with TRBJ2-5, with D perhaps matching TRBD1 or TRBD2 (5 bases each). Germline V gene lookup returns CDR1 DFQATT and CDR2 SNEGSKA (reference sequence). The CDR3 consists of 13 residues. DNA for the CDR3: TGCAGCGGGTTACGAGGGGTCCAAGAGACCCAGTACTTC. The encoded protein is CSGLRGVQETQYF.

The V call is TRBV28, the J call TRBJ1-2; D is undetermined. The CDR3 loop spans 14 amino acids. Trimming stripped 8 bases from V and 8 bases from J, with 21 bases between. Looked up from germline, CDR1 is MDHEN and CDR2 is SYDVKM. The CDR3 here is CASEKIIRREGYTF. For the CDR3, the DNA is TGTGCCAGCGAAAAGATTATACGGAGAGAGGGCTACACCTTC.

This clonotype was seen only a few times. This chain's CDR3 is CASRDHSSNEQFF. The CDR3 DNA reads TGTGCCAGCCGGGACCACTCGTCCAATGAGCAGTTCTTC. This sequence joins TRBV28 and TRBJ2-1; perhaps D is TRBD1 or TRBD2 (5 bases each). The CDR3 runs to 13 residues. CDR1 and CDR2 (germline): MDHEN, SYDVKM. V dropped 8 bases and J dropped 6 bases, with 14 bases sitting between them.

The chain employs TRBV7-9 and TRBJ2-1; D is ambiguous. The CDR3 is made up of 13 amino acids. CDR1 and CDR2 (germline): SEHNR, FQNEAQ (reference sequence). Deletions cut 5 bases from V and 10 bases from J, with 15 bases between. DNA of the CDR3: TGTGCCAGCAGCAATGACGTAGCCTACGAGCAGTTCTTC. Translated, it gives CASSNDVAYEQFF.

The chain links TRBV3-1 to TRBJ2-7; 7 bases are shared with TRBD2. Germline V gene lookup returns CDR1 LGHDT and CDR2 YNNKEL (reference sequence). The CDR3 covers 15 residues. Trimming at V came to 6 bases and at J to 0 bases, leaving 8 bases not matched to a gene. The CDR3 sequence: CASRHSGVRSYEQYF. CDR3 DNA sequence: TGTGCCAGCAGACACAGCGGGGTCCGCTCCTACGAGCAGTACTTC.

For the CDR3, the DNA is TGCGCCAGCAACCTTCCGACAGGGGACACTGAAGCTTTCTTT. It specifies CASNLPTGDTEAFF. The chain recombines TRBV5-1 with TRBJ1-1; 8 positions match TRBD1. This CDR3 has 14 residues. V trimming: 6 bases; J trimming: 3 bases; junction bases outside the gene matches: 7. Germline lookup yields CDR1 SGHRS and CDR2 YFSETQ.

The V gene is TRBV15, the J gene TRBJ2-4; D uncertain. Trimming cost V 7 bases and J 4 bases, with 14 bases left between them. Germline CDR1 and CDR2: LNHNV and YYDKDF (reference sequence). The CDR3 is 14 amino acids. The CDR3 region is CATNQMDGKNIQYF. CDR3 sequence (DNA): TGTGCCACCAACCAGATGGACGGAAAAAACATTCAGTACTTC.

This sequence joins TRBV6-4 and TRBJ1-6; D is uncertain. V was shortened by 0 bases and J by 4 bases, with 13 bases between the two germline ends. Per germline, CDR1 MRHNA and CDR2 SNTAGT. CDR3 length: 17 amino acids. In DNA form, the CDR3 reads TGTGCCAGCAGTGACTCACAGCTTGCCCTTTATAATTCACCCCTCCACTTT. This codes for CASSDSQLALYNSPLHF.

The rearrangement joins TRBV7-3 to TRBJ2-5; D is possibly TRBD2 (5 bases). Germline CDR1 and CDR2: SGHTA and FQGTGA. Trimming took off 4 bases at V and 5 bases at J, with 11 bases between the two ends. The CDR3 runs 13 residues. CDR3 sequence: CASSCSGIETQYF. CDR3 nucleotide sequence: TGTGCCAGCAGCTGCTCCGGGATCGAGACCCAGTACTTC.

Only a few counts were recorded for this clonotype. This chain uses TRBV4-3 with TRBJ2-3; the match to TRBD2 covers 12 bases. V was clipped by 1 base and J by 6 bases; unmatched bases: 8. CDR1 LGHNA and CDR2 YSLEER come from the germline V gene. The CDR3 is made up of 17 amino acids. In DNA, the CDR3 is TGCGCCAGCAGCCAAGTTTGGGCTAGCGGGGGGGTGGATACGCAGTATTTT. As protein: CASSQVWASGGVDTQYF.

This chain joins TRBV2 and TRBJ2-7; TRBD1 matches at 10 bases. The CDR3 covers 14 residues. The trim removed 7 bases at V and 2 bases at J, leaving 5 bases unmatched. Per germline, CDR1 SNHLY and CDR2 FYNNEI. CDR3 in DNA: TGTGCCAGCATCGGGACAGGGGCTACCTACGAGCAGTACTTC. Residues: CASIGTGATYEQYF.

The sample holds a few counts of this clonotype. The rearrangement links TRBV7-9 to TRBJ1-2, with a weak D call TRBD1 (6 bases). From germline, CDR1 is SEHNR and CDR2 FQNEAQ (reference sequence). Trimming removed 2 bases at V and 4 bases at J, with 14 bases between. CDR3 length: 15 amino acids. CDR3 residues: CASSLQGGASYGYTF. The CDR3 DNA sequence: TGTGCCAGCAGCTTACAAGGGGGGGCGAGCTATGGCTACACCTTC.

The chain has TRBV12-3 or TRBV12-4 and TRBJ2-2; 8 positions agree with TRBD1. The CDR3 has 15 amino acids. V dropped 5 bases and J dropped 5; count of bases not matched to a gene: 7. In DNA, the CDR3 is TGTGCCAGCAGTACCGGACAGGGTGAAACCGGGGAGCTGTTTTTT. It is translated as CASSTGQGETGELFF.

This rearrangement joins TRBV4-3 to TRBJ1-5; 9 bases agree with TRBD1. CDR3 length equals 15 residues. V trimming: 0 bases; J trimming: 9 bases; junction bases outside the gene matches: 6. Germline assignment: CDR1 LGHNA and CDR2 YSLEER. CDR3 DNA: TGCGCCAGCAGCCAAGAGGGACAGGGCAAAGGGCCCCAGCATTTT. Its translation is CASSQEGQGKGPQHF.

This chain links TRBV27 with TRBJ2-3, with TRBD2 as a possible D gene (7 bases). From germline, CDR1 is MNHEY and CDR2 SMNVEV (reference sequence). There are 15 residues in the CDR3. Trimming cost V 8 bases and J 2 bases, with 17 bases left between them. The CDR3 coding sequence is TGTGCCAGCTGGGGGGGAGGGGGGTTCACAGATACGCAGTATTTT. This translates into CASWGGGGFTDTQYF.

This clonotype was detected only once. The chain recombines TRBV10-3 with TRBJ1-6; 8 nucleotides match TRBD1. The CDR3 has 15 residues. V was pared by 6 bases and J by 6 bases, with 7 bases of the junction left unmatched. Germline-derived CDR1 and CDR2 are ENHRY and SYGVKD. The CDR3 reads CAISPGQVTNSPLHF. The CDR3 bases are TGTGCCATCAGCCCGGGACAGGTTACTAATTCACCCCTCCACTTT.

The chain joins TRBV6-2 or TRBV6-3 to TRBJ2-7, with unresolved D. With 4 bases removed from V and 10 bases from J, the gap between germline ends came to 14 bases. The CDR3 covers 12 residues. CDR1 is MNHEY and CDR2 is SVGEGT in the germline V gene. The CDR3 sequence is CASSFLESNQYF. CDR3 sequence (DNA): TGTGCCAGCAGTTTCCTCGAGAGTAATCAGTACTTC.

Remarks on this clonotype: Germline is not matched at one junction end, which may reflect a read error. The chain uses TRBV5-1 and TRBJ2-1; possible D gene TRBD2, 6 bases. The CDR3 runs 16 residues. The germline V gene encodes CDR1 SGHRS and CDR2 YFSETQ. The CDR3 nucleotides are TGCGCCAGCAGCAGTCTCTACCGGGGGTCCTACAATGGGCAGTTCTTC. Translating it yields CASSSLYRGSYNGQFF. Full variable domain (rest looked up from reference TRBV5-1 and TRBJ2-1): KAGVTQTPRYLIKTRGQQVTLSCSPISGHRSVSWYQQTPGQGLQFLFEYFSETQRNKGNFPGRFSGRQFSNSRSEMNVSTLELGDSALYLCASSSLYRGSYNGQFFGPGTRLTVL.

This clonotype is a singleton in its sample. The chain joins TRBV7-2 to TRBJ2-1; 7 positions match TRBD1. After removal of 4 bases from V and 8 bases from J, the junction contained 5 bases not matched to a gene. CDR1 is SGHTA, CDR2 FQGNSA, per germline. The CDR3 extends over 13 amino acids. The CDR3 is CASSSRQGDEQFF. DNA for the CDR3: TGTGCCAGCAGCTCCCGACAGGGCGATGAGCAGTTCTTC.

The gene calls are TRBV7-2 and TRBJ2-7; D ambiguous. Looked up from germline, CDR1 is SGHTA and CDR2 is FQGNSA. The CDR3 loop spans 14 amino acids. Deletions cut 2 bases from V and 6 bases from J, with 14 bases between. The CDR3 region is CASSLPTESGEQYF. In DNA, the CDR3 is TGTGCCAGCAGCTTACCAACGGAATCTGGCGAGCAGTACTTC.

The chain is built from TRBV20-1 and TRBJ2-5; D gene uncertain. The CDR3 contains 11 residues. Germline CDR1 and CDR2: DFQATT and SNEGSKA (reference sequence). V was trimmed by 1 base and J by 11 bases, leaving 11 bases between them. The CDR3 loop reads CSARAPVSQYF. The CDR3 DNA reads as TGCAGTGCTAGAGCCCCTGTTTCTCAGTACTTC.

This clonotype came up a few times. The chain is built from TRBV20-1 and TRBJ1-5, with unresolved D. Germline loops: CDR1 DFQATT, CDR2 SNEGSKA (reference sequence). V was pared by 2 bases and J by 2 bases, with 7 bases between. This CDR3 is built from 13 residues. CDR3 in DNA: TGCAGTGCTAGACGGGGTGGCAATCAGCCCCAGCATTTT. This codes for CSARRGGNQPQHF.

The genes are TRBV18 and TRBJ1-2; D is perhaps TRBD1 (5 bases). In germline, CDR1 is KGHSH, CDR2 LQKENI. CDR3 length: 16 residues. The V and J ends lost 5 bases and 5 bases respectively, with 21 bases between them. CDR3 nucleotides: TGTGCCAGCTCAGCCGGTCGGAAGGACAAACCATATGGCTACACCTTC. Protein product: CASSAGRKDKPYGYTF. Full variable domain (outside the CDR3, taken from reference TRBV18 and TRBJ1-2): NAGVMQNPRHLVRRRGQEARLRCSPMKGHSHVYWYRQLPEEGLKFMVYLQKENIIDESGMPKERFSAEFPKEGPSILRIQQVVRGDSAAYFCASSAGRKDKPYGYTFGSGTRLTVV.

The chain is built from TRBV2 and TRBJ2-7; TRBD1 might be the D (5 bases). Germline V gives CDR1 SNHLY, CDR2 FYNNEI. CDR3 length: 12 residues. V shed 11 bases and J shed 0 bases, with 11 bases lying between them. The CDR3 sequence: CAAQDSSYEQYF. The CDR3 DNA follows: TGTGCCGCCCAAGACAGCTCCTACGAGCAGTACTTC.

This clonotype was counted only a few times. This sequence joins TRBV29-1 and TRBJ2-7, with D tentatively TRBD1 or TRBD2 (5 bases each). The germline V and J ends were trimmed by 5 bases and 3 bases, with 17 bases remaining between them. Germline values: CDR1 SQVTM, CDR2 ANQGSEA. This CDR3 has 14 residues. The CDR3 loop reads CSVTRDGFFYEQYF. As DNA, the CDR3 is TGCAGCGTTACCCGGGACGGTTTTTTCTACGAGCAGTACTTC.

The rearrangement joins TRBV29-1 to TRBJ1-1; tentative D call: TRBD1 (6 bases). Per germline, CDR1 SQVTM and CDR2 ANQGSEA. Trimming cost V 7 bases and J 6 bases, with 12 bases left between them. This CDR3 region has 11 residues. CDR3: CSDLRTAEAFF. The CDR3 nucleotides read TGCAGCGACCTTAGGACAGCTGAAGCTTTCTTT.

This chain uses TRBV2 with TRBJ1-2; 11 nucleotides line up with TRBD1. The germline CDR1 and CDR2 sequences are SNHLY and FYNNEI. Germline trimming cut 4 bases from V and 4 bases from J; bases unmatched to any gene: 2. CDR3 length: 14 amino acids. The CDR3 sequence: CASSGTGGTYGYTF. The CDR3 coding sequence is TGTGCCAGCAGTGGGACAGGGGGCACCTATGGCTACACCTTC.

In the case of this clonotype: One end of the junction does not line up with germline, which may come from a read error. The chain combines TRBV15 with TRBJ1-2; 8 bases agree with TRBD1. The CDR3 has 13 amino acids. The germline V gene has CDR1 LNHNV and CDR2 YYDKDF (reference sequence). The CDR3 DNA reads TGTGCCACCAGCAGTGACAGGGGCTATGGCTTCACCTTC. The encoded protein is CATSSDRGYGFTF.

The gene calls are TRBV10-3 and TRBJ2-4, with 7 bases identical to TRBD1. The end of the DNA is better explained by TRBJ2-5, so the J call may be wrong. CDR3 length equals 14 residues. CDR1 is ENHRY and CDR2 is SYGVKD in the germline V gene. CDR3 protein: CAIRSGDRQETQYF. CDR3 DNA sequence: TGTGCCATCAGAAGTGGGGACAGACAAGAGACCCAGTACTTC.